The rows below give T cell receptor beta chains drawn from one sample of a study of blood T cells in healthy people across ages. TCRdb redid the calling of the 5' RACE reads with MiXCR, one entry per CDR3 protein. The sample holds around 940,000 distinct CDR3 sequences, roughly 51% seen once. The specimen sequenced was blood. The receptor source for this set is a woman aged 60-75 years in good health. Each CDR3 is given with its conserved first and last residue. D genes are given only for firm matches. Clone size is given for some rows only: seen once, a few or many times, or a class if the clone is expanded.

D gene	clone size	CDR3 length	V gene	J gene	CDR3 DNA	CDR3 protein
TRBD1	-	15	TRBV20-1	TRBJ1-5	TGCAGTGCCACTTGGTTAGGACAGGCCAATCAGCCCCAGCATTTT	CSATWLGQANQPQHF
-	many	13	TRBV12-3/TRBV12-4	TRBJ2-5	TGTGCCAGCAGAAACAGCTACCAAGAGACCCAGTACTTC	CASRNSYQETQYF
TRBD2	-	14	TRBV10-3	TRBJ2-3	TGTGCCATCAGTGAAGCGGGGCTGGCAGATACGCAGTATTTT	CAISEAGLADTQYF
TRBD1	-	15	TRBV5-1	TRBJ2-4	TGCGCCAGCAGCATGGGACAGCCAGGGGAAAACATTCAGTACTTC	CASSMGQPGENIQYF
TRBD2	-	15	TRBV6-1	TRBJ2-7	TGTGCCAGCAGTCCTCTTAGCGGGAGTGTCTACGAGCAGTACTTC	CASSPLSGSVYEQYF
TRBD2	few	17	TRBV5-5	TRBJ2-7	TGTGCCAGCAGCCCCGACAGAGGGCTAGCGGAGGGCTACGAGCAGTACTTC	CASSPDRGLAEGYEQYF
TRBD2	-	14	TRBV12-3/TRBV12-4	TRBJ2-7	TGTGCCAGCAGGATAGCGGGAGGGCTATACGAGCAGTACTTC	CASRIAGGLYEQYF
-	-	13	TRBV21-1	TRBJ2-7	TGTGCCATACAGCGGGAGTCGGACACCGAGCAGTACTTC	CAIQRESDTEQYF
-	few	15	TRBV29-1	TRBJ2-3	TGCAGCGTTGGGTTTAGAGCGGCAGAGGGAGATACGCAGTATTTT	CSVGFRAAEGDTQYF
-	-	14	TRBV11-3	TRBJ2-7	TGTGCCAGCAGCCCAGCTGGAATCACCTACGAGCAGTACTTC	CASSPAGITYEQYF
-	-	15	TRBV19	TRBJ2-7	TGTGCCAGTAGTATCTGGGCCAGTGAAGGGTACGAGCAGTACTTC	CASSIWASEGYEQYF
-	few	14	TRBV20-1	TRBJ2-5	TGCAGTGCTGGGGGGCGCGGCTGGGGAGAGACCCAGTACTTC	CSAGGRGWGETQYF
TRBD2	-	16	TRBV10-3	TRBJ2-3	TGTGCCATCAGTGACAGACTAGCGGGGACTGCAGATACGCAGTATTTT	CAISDRLAGTADTQYF
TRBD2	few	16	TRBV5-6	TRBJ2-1	TGTGCCAGCAGCTCCAATTGGGGACTAGTGTCTCATCAGCAGTTCTTC	CASSSNWGLVSHQQFF
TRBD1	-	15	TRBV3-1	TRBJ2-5	TGTGCCAGCAGTGTTCCGGGACAGCCTCAAGAGACCCAGTACTTC	CASSVPGQPQETQYF
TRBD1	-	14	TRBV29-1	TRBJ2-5	TGCAGCGTTGCCCCGACAGGGGGCGCAGAGACCCAGTACTTC	CSVAPTGGAETQYF
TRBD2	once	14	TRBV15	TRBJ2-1	TGTGCCACCAGCAGGACGAGCGGGAGCAATGAGCAGTTCTTC	CATSRTSGSNEQFF
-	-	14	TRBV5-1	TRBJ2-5	TGCGCCAGCAGCGAGACGCCAGGGTCGGAGACCCAGTACTTC	CASSETPGSETQYF
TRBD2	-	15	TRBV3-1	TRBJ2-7	TGTGCCAGCAGCCAACTCTCTAGCGGGAGATACGAGCAGTACTTC	CASSQLSSGRYEQYF
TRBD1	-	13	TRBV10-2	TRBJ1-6	TGCGCCAGCAGCGCGGACAGGGATTCACCCCTCCACTTT	CASSADRDSPLHF
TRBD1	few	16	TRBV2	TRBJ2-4	TGTGCCAGCAGTGAAGACAGGGGCTTGGCCAAAAACATTCAGTACTTC	CASSEDRGLAKNIQYF
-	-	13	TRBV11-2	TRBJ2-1	TGTGCCAGCAGCTTACTTTCAGGCCAAGAGCAGTTCTTC	CASSLLSGQEQFF
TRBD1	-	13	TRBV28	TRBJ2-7	TGTGCCAGCCACCGGGACAGGGTGGACGAGCAGTACTTC	CASHRDRVDEQYF
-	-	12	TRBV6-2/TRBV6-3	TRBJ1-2	TGTGCCAGCAGAAGCCCCCCGGGGGGCTACACCTTC	CASRSPPGGYTF
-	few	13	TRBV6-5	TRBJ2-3	TGTGCCAGCAGCCAAAAGGGGGGAGATACGCAGTATTTT	CASSQKGGDTQYF
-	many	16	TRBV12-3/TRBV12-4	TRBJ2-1	TGTGCCAGCAGTTTAAGAGTCCTAGTATCTTACAATGAGCAGTTCTTC	CASSLRVLVSYNEQFF
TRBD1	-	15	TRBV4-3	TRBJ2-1	TGCGCCAGTGGAACTGACAGGGGCCCCTACAATGAGCAGTTCTTC	CASGTDRGPYNEQFF
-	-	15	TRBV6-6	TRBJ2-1	TGTGCCAGCGGTTACCGGGCCATGGGGTACAATGAGCAGTTCTTC	CASGYRAMGYNEQFF
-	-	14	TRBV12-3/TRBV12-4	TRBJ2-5	TGTGCCAGCAGTCTCAAGTGGGGGGTCGTGACCCAGTACTTC	CASSLKWGVVTQYF
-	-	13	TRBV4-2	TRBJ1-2	TGTGCCAACAGCCGCCAGGGTTTGGATGGCTACACCTTC	CANSRQGLDGYTF
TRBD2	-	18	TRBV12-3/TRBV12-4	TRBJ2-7	TGTGCCAGCAGTTCCCCGGGACTAGCGGTCACCGTCTCCTACGAGCAGTACTTC	CASSSPGLAVTVSYEQYF
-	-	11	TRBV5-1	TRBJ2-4	TGCGCCAGCATGGGACATCGAGAGCAGTACTTC	CASMGHREQYF